This TCR beta chain originates from a study of blood T cell repertoires in COVID-19. The length of the CDR3 is 15 residues. CDR1 is WSHSY, CDR2 SAAADI, per germline. Trimming cost V 2 bases and J 2 bases, with 10 bases left between them. Assay used: immunoSEQ multiplex PCR; TCRdb lists only in-frame clones, some missing. Among some 150,000 clones listed, roughly 79% were seen once. The sample holds one count of this clone. The rearrangement uses TRBV10-2 and TRBJ1-3; tentatively, D is TRBD1 (6 bases). The sample was peripheral blood. The origin of this receptor is a human donor with acute or convalescent COVID-19. The donor label of this sample is uncertain. The CDR3 DNA reads TGCGCCAGCAGTGAGGTTGGGGGCCCTGGAAACACCATATATTTT. This translates into CASSEVGGPGNTIYF.